Listed below are T cell receptor beta chains from one sample, sequenced in a study of response to subunit inactivated influenza vaccine. TCRdb redid the calling of the RT-PCR reads with MiXCR, one entry per CDR3 protein. The repertoire holds roughly 760,000 distinct CDR3 sequences, with approximately 21% as singletons. Material: PBMCs from blood, obtained 5 days after vaccination. The receptors were sampled from a man between 50 and 59 years old who received an inactivated influenza vaccine. CDR3s include the opening cysteine and the closing phenylalanine or tryptophan. The D gene is left open where the match is weak. The listing skips clone size in some rows; elsewhere it reads once, few, many or a size class.

abundance	v_gene	d_gene	j_gene	CDR3aa	CDR3nt
-	TRBV7-8	TRBD2	TRBJ2-1	CASSLPLAGVTLF	TGTGCCAGCAGCTTGCCCTTAGCGGGAGTTACGCTCTTC
few	TRBV10-3	TRBD2	TRBJ2-1	CAISEGLAGGNEQFF	TGTGCCATCAGCGAAGGACTAGCGGGAGGTAATGAGCAGTTCTTC
few	TRBV29-1	TRBD1	TRBJ2-7	CSVEGQGLGEQYF	TGCAGCGTTGAGGGACAGGGCTTGGGCGAGCAGTACTTC
-	TRBV7-8	TRBD2	TRBJ2-1	CASSPRRTSGRRNEQFF	TGTGCCAGCAGCCCACGTAGGACTAGCGGGAGAAGGAATGAGCAGTTCTTC
-	TRBV18	-	TRBJ2-7	CASSRRGHSYEQYF	TGTGCCAGCTCAAGACGGGGGCACTCCTACGAGCAGTACTTC
-	TRBV9	TRBD1	TRBJ2-3	CASSVGDRGTDTQYF	TGTGCCAGCAGCGTAGGGGACAGGGGCACAGATACGCAGTATTTT
few	TRBV9	TRBD2	TRBJ2-1	CASSIRAGGSFEQFF	TGTGCCAGCAGCATTAGGGCGGGGGGCAGCTTTGAGCAGTTCTTC
-	TRBV2	TRBD2	TRBJ2-3	CASMAGEPTDTQYF	TGTGCCAGCATGGCGGGAGAACCCACAGATACGCAGTATTTT
few	TRBV20-1	-	TRBJ2-1	CSASPGARNEQFF	TGCAGTGCTAGCCCGGGAGCGCGCAATGAGCAGTTCTTC
-	TRBV5-1	-	TRBJ2-2	CASSPDLPSTGELFF	TGCGCCAGCAGCCCCGACCTCCCTAGTACCGGGGAGCTGTTTTTT
few	TRBV18	-	TRBJ2-7	CASSRGPFYEQYF	TGTGCTAGCTCACGGGGTCCTTTCTACGAGCAGTACTTC
many	TRBV12-3/TRBV12-4	-	TRBJ2-1	CASSSGNNEQFF	TGTGCCAGCAGTTCCGGGAACAATGAGCAGTTCTTC
-	TRBV4-3	TRBD2	TRBJ2-5	CASSQASTSGETQYF	TGCGCCAGCAGCCAAGCCTCGACTAGCGGAGAGACCCAGTACTTC
-	TRBV4-1	-	TRBJ2-5	CASSRGNRNQETQYF	TGCGCCAGCAGCCGGGGGAACAGGAACCAAGAGACCCAGTACTTC
few	TRBV5-6	-	TRBJ2-5	CASSEGLGETQYF	TGTGCCAGCAGCGAGGGACTTGGCGAGACCCAGTACTTC
-	TRBV20-1	-	TRBJ2-6	CSARVQGTGANVLTF	TGCAGTGCTAGAGTACAAGGGACTGGGGCCAACGTCCTGACTTTC
few	TRBV10-3	TRBD2	TRBJ2-7	CAISRGLAGGQHEQYF	TGTGCCATCAGCCGAGGACTAGCGGGGGGGCAACACGAGCAGTACTTC
-	TRBV12-3/TRBV12-4	TRBD2	TRBJ2-3	CASSLGAGDNTDTQYF	TGTGCCAGCAGTTTAGGAGCGGGGGACAACACAGATACGCAGTATTTT
few	TRBV15	TRBD1	TRBJ2-7	CATSRDRPGGLYEQYF	TGTGCCACCAGCAGAGATCGGCCAGGGGGCCTCTACGAGCAGTACTTC
-	TRBV20-1	TRBD1	TRBJ1-3	CSASTGGENTIYF	TGCAGTGCCAGCACAGGGGGCGAAAACACCATATATTTT
few	TRBV7-2	-	TRBJ2-1	CASSPRRNSYNEQFF	TGTGCCAGCTCCCCGAGGCGAAACTCCTACAATGAGCAGTTCTTC
many	TRBV7-9	-	TRBJ2-5	CASSSEGETQYF	TGTGCCAGCAGCTCGGAGGGGGAGACCCAGTACTTC